This section outlines one TCR beta chain sequence together with its context. Its target is not known. V was cut by 6 bases and J by 10 bases, with 13 bases left in between. There are 11 residues in the CDR3. Germline CDR1 is SGHKS and CDR2 is YYEKEE (reference sequence). These data originate in a study of CD8 T cells in ankylosing spondylitis. A quantitative 5'-RACE method, one with molecular barcodes, was used to make TCR beta libraries. One entry per CDR3 protein results from TCRdb running MiXCR on the 5' RACE reads. This table holds about 360,000 distinct CDR3 sequences, roughly 22% found once. Regarding the study as a whole: A motif in TCR beta, a set of under ten highly homologous variants, appeared characteristic of ankylosing spondylitis blood. Significantly higher representation of disease-linked clones was reported for matched ankylosing spondylitis synovial fluid. Disease-linked clones proved CD8+ and comparatively uncommon in peripheral blood.

This chain joins TRBV5-5 and TRBJ2-5; D call uncertain. The sequence was obtained from a male donor with ankylosing spondylitis or in good health (not recorded which). What was sequenced was blood, either unsorted or a sorted T cell fraction (not recorded which). Here the CDR3 reads CASNLGLIQYF. The CDR3 DNA is TGTGCCAGCAACTTAGGTTTGATCCAGTACTTC.